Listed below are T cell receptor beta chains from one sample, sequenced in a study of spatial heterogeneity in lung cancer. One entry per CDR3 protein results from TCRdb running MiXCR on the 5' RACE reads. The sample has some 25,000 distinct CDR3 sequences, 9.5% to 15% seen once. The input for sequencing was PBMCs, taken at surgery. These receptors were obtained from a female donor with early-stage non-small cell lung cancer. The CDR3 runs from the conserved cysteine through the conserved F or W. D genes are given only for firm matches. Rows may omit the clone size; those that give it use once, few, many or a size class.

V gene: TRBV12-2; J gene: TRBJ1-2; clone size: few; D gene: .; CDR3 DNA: TGTGCAAGTCGCTCCTTCGGTGGGCCCCTCGGCTACACCTTC; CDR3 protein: CASRSFGGPLGYTF
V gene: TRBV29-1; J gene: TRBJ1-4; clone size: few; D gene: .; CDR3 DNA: TGCAGCGCCAAGGGGAGTGGTGAAAAACTGTTTTTT; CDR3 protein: CSAKGSGEKLFF
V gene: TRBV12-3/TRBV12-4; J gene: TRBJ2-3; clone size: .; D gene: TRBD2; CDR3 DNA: TGTGCCAGCAGCTCCCGTAGCGGGAGAACAGATACGCAGTATTTT; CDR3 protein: CASSSRSGRTDTQYF
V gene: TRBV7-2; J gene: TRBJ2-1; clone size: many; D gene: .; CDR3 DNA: TGTGCCAGCAGCCTCCGACAGAGCTCCTACAATGAGCAGTTCTTC; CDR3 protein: CASSLRQSSYNEQFF
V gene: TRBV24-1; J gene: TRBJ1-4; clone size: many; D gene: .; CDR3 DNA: TGTGCCACCAGTCAAGGGGGAAACGAAAAACTGTTTTTT; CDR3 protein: CATSQGGNEKLFF
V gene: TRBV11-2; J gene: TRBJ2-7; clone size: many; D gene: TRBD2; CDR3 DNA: TGTGCCACCGCACTAGCGGCTAAAGGGTACGAGCAGTACTTC; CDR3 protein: CATALAAKGYEQYF
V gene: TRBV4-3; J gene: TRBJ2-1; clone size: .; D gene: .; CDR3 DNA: TGCGCCAGCAGCCCGGCGGAGAGGAGGGGTGAGCAGTTCTTC; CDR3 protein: CASSPAERRGEQFF
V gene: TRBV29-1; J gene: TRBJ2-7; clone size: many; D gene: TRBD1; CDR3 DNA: TGCAGCGTTAGGGGATCCCGGGACAGGTACGAGCAGTACTTC; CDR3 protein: CSVRGSRDRYEQYF
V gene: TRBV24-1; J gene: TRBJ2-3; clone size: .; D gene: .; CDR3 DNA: TGTGCCACCAGTGACCAGGCGAGAGAAACCACAGATCGCCAGTATTTT; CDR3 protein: CATSDQARETTDRQYF
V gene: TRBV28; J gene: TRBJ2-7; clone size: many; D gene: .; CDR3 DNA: TGTGCCAGCGCCCATGGAGGAACTTCCTACGAGCAGTACTTC; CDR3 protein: CASAHGGTSYEQYF
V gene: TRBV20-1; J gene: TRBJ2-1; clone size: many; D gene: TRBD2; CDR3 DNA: TGCAGTGCTAGTGCCGGACTAGCGGGGGGGGACCCCTACAATGAGCAGTTCTTC; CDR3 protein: CSASAGLAGGDPYNEQFF
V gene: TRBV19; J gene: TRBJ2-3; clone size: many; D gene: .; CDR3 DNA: TGTGCCAGTAGTATAGCAGCGGATCCGGGGACAGATACGCAGTATTTT; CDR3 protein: CASSIAADPGTDTQYF
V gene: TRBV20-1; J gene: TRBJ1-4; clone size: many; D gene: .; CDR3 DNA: TGCAGTGCTAGGGGGGCAACTAATGAAAAACTGTTTTTT; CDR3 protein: CSARGATNEKLFF
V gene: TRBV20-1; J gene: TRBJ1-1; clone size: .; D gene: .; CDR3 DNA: TGCAGTGCTAGAGGGCCCCCCCCGGTGGCCGAAGCTTTCTTT; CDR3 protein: CSARGPPPVAEAFF
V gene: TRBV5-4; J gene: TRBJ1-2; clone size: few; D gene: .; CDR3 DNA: TGTGCCAGCAGCCCCTCATCGGGCCCGAACTATGGCTACACCTTC; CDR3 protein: CASSPSSGPNYGYTF
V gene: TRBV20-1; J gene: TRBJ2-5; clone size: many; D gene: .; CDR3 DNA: TGCAGTGCCATCAGGGACGGCCGCCAAGAGACCCAGTACTTC; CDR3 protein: CSAIRDGRQETQYF
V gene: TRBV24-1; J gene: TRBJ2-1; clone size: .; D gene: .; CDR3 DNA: TGTGCCACCAGCCACCGGCCACCCTACAATGAGCAGTTCTTC; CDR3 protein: CATSHRPPYNEQFF
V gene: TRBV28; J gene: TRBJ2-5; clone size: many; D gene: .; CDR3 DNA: TGTGCCAGCAGTTTACGAGAGGCCCAGTACTTC; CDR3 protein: CASSLREAQYF
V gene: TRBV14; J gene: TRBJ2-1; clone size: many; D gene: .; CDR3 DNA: TGTGCCAGCAGCCCGTATGGGGGGAAGCAGTTCTTC; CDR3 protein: CASSPYGGKQFF
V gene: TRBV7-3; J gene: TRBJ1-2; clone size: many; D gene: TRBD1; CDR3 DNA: TGTGCCAGCAGCTTAACGTCCGTGCTTGGCGGTCCCGGGACAGGGGGCGACTATGAGAGCTACACCTTC; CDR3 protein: CASSLTSVLGGPGTGGDYESYTF
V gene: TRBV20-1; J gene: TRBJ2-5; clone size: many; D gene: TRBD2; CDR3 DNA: TGCAGTGCTAGACTAGCGGGAGTGGAGACCCAGTACTTC; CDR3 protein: CSARLAGVETQYF
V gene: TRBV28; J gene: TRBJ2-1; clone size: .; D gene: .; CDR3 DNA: TGTGCCAGCACCACGGGCTTCAGCTCCTACAATGAGCAGTTCTTC; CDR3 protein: CASTTGFSSYNEQFF
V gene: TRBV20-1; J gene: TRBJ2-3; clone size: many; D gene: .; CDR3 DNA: TGCAGTGCTTTTAGTAGAAGCACAGATACGCAGTATTTT; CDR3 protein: CSAFSRSTDTQYF
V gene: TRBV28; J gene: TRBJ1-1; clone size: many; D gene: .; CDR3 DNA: TGTGCCAGCACTTGGGGTGGGGGATTATTAATCGACACTGAAGCTTTCTTT; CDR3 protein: CASTWGGGLLIDTEAFF
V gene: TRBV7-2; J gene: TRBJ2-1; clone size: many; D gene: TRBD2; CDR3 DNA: TGTGCCAGCAGCTTGTGGACTAGCGGGTCCTACAATGAGCAGTTCTTC; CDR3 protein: CASSLWTSGSYNEQFF